This T cell receptor (beta chain) comes out of a study of Ad26.COV2.S vaccination and SARS-CoV-2 variants (dated by TCRdb to the early 2020s). About the full investigation: Vaccine-arm donors were drawn from COV1001, a multicentre, randomized, double-blind, placebo-controlled phase I-IIa trial of Ad26.COV2.S in healthy adults. Ad26.COV2.S was administered intramuscularly at 5 x 10^10 or 1 x 10^11 viral particles, either as a single shot or as two shots given 56 days apart. TCRbeta repertoire sequencing was used to assess the specificity and breadth of SARS-CoV-2-reactive T cell receptors after Ad26.COV2.S vaccination. A total of approximately 32 samples were included in the TCR-sequenced set, comprising around 19 Ad26.COV2.S vaccine recipients, 5 placebo recipients and 8 SARS-CoV-2 convalescent individuals. Trial participants were randomized into five groups of five, in which low-dose or high-dose Ad26.COV2.S was given once or twice, or placebo was given on both occasions. Investigators did not know the trial group allocation while performing experiments and assessing outcomes.

TCRbeta CDR3 regions were sequenced with the immunoSEQ Assay. After extraction, genomic DNA underwent amplification by bias-controlled multiplex PCR, followed by high-throughput sequencing. Per the authors' processing: To quantify the absolute abundance of each unique TCRbeta CDR3 region, sequences were collapsed and filtered. T cell fraction was estimated by normalizing TCRbeta template counts to usable DNA, which was measured by amplifying reference genes present in all nucleated cells. Repertoire TCRs were annotated as SARS-CoV-2-specific when V gene, CDR3 amino acid sequence and J gene were exactly matched to a known reactive TCR set. The reference SARS-CoV-2 TCR set was obtained from MIRA and was filtered for enrichment in COVID-19-positive ImmuneCODE repertoires, whereby public or cross-reactive TCRs were removed. Using the MIRA antigens, annotated TCRs were further analysed by specific ORF or by position within an ORF. Breadth was defined as the number of annotated unique rearrangements divided by the total number of unique productive rearrangements, and depth was defined as the summed frequency of the annotated unique rearrangements. Two-sided Wilcoxon rank-sum tests were used to compare TCR breadth between groups. As stored in TCRdb, this immuneACCESS dataset retains in-frame rearrangements with V and J assigned. A fraction of the clones does not appear; measured against another copy, unresolved V genes explain less than half of the discrepancy, and the remainder lacks a known reason. The D gene and trimming were derived from the DNA, and the V and J assignments and clone size from that table. Across this sample there are roughly 700,000 clones, with about 89% seen only once. The top ten clones comprise over 1.3% of the sample.

Here is what the overall study found, with its caveats: According to the authors, total T cell responses may have been underestimated by the TCR breadth and depth analyses. Vaccine and placebo recipients had similar non-spike TCR breadth, a finding consistent with the vaccine containing only spike. Comparing responses between vaccine doses or regimens was not something the study was powered to do. Compared with placebo recipients, Ad26.COV2.S recipients showed higher spike-specific TCR breadth (P = 0.0014). After vaccination, spike-specific CD8+ and CD4+ T cell responses were reported to show substantial breadth.

The CDR3 goes from the cysteine to the phenylalanine over 15 residues. Kept here is only the CDR3 DNA, which spans 45 bases and is read in frame from base 1. Trimming accounts for 3 bases at V and 4 bases at J, while the number of junction bases matched to no gene is 3. From a lookup of the germline V gene, CDR1 and CDR2 are SGHTA and FQGNSA. A note on this clone: It lacks a known antigen. The input lacks base qualities; no much larger clone sits a single base away.

Sample treatment or condition, as interpreted from the label and publication: 15 to 20 received Ad26.COV2.S at low or high dose, single or two shots; 5 received placebo; per-sample allocation not given. For vaccine and placebo recipients, repertoires were sequenced using samples collected on day 63 after the first injection. Cohort 1b enrolled about 25 adults aged 18-55 years at a single site in Boston, USA, between 29 July and 7 August 2020. As a vaccine, Ad26.COV2.S was a replication-incompetent adenovirus type 26 vector that expressed a prefusion-stabilized SARS-CoV-2 spike protein derived from the original Wuhan strain.

The rearranged chain carries TRBV7-2 and TRBJ2-2; TRBD1 agrees with 9 junctional bases. The sequences come from peripheral blood, collected in a trial of Ad26.COV2.S vaccine versus placebo. The receptor was isolated from a person between 18 and 65 years old who received the Ad26.COV2.S COVID-19 vaccine or a placebo. The CDR3 amino acid sequence is: CASSFGTGFTGELFF. The nucleotide sequence reads as follows: TGTGCCAGCAGCTTCGGGACAGGGTTCACCGGGGAGCTGTTTTTT.